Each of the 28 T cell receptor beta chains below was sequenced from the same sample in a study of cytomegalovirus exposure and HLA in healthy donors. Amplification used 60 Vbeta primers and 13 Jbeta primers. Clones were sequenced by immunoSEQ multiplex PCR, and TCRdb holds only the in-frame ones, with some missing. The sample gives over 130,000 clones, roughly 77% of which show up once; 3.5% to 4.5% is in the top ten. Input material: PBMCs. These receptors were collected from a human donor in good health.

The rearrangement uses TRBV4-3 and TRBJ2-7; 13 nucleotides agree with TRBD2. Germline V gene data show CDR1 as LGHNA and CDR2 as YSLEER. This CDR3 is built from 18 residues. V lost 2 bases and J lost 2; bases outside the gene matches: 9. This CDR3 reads CASSQPPGTSGATYEQYF. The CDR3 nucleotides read TGCGCCAGCAGCCAACCGCCCGGGACTAGCGGGGCCACCTACGAGCAGTACTTC.

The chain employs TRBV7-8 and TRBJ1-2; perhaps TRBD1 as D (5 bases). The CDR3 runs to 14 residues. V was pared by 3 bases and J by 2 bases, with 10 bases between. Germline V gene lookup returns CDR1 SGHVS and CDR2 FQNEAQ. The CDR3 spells CASSLQGPNYGYTF. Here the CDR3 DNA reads TGTGCCAGCAGCTTGCAGGGTCCAAACTATGGCTACACCTTC.

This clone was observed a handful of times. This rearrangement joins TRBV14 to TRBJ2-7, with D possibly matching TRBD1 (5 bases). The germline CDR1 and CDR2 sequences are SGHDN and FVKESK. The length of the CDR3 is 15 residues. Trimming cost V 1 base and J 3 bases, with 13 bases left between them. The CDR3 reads CASSQVEGALYEQYF. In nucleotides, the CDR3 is TGTGCCAGCAGCCAAGTTGAAGGGGCTCTCTACGAGCAGTACTTC.

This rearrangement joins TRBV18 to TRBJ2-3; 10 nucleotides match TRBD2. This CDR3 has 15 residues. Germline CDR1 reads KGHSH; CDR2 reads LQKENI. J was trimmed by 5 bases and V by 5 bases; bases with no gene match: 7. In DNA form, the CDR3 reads TGTGCCAGCTCAGGAGCGGGAGGGCCTGTAGATACGCAGTATTTT. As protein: CASSGAGGPVDTQYF.

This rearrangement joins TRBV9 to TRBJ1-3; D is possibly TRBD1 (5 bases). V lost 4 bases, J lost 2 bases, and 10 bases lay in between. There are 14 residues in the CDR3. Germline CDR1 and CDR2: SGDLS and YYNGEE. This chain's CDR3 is CASSPRTPGNTIYF. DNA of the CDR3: TGTGCCAGCAGCCCCCGGACACCTGGAAACACCATATATTTT. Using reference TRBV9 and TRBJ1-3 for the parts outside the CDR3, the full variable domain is DSGVTQTPKHLITATGQRVTLRCSPRSGDLSVYWYQQSLDQGLQFLIQYYNGEERAKGNILERFSAQQFPDLHSELNLSSLELGDSALYFCASSPRTPGNTIYFGEGSWLTVV.

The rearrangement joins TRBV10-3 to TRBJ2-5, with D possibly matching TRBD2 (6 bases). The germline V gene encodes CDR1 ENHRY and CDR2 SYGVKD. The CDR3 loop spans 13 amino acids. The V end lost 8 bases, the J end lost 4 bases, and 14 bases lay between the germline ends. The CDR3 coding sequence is TGTGCCATCGGGACTCCGCCTTCAGAGACCCAGTACTTC. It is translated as CAIGTPPSETQYF.

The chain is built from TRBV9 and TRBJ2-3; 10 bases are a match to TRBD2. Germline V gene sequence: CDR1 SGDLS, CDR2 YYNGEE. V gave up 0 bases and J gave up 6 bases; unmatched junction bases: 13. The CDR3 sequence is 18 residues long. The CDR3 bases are TGTGCCAGCAGCGTAGGAGGGTGGGTTAGCGGGAGGACGGATACGCAGTATTTT. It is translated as CASSVGGWVSGRTDTQYF.

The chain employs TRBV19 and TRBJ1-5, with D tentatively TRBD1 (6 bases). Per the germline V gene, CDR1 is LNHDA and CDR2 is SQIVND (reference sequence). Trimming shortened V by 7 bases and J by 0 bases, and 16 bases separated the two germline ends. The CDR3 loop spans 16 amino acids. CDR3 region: CASTITGSYSNQPQHF. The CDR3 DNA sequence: TGTGCCAGTACCATTACAGGGAGTTATAGCAATCAGCCCCAGCATTTT.

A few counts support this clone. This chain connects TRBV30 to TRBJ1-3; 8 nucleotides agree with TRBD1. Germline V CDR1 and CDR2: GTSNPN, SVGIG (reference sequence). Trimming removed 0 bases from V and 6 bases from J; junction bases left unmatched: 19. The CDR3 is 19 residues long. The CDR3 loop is CAWSVPVGRGPPPANTIYF. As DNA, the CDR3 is TGTGCCTGGAGTGTACCGGTGGGCAGGGGGCCACCCCCGGCAAACACCATATATTTT.

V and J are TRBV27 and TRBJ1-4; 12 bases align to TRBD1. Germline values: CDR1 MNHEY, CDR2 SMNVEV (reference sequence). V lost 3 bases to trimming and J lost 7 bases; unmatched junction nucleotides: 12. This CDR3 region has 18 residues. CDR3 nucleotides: TGTGCCAGCAGTTTGGGGCCTCCGGGACAGGGGGCAGGTGAAAAACTGTTTTTT. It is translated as CASSLGPPGQGAGEKLFF.

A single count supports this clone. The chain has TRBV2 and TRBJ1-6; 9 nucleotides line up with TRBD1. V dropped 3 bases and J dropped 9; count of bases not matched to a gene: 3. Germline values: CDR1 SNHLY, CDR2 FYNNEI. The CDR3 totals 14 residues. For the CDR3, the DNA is TGTGCCAGCAGTGAGGGACAGGGTTTTTCACCCCTCCACTTT. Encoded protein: CASSEGQGFSPLHF.

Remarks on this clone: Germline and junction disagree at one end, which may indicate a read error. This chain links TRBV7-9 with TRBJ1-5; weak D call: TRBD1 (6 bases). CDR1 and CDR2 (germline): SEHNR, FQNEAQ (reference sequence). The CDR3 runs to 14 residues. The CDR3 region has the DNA TGTTCCAGCAGCAGGGACAACGCAAATCAGCCCCAGCATTTT. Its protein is CSSSRDNANQPQHF.

The CDR3 sequence is CASSRGGQGATDTQYF. The CDR3 DNA sequence: TGCGCCAGCAGCCGGGGGGGACAGGGGGCCACAGATACGCAGTATTTT. This chain connects TRBV5-1 to TRBJ2-3; 12 positions match TRBD1. This CDR3 region has 16 residues. The V and J ends lost 4 bases and 2 bases, in that order; junction bases with no gene match: 5. Germline V lookup: CDR1 SGHRS, CDR2 YFSETQ.

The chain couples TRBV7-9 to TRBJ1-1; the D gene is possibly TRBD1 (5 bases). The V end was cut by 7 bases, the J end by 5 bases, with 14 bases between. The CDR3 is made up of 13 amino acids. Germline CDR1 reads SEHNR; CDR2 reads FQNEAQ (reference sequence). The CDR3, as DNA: TGTGCCAGCACCCCTTGGGACTCTACTGAAGCTTTCTTT. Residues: CASTPWDSTEAFF.

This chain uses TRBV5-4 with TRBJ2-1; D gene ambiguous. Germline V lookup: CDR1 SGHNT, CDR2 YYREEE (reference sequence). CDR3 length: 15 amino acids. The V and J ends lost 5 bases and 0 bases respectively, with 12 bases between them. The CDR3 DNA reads TGTGCCAGCAGGTTGACATCTGGCTCCTACAATGAGCAGTTCTTC. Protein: CASRLTSGSYNEQFF. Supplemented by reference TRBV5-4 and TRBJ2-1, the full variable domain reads ETGVTQSPTHLIKTRGQQVTLRCSSQSGHNTVSWYQQALGQGPQFIFQYYREEENGRGNFPPRFSGLQFPNYSSELNVNALELDDSALYLCASRLTSGSYNEQFFGPGTRLTVL.

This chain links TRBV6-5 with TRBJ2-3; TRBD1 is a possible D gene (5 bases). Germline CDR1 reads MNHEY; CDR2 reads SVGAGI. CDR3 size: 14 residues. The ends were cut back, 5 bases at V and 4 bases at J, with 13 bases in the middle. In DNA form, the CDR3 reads TGTGCCAGCAGTGGGGCCACCCAGTCAGATACGCAGTATTTT. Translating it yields CASSGATQSDTQYF.

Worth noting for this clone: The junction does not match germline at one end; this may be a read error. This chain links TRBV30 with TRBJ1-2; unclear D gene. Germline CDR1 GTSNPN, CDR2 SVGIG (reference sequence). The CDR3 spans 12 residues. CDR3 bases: TGTGCCTGGAGTGTAGGCGGCTATGGCTACCCCTTC. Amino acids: CAWSVGGYGYPF.

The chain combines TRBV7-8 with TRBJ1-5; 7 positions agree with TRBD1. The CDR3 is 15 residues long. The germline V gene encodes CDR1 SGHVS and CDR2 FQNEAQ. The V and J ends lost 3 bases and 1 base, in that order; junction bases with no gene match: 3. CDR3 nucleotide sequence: TGTGCCAGCAGCTTGACAGGGTTCAGCAATCAGCCCCAGCATTTT. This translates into CASSLTGFSNQPQHF.

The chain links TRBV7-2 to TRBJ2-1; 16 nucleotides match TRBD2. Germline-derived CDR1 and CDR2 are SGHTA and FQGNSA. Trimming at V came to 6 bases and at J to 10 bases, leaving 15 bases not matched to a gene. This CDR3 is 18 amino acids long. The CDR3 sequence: CASRRSGTSGGAFGEQFF. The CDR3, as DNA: TGTGCCAGCAGGCGATCCGGGACTAGCGGGGGGGCCTTTGGGGAGCAGTTCTTC. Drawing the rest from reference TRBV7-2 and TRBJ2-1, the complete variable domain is GAGVSQSPSNKVTEKGKDVELRCDPISGHTALYWYRQSLGQGLEFLIYFQGNSAPDKSGLPSDRFSAERTGGSVSTLTIQRTQQEDSAVYLCASRRSGTSGGAFGEQFFGPGTRLTVL.

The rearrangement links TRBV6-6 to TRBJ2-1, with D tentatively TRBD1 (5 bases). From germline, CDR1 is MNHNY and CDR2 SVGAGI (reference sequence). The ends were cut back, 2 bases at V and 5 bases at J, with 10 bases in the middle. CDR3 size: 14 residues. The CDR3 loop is CASSYAGINNEQFF. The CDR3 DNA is TGTGCCAGCAGTTACGCAGGGATAAACAATGAGCAGTTCTTC.

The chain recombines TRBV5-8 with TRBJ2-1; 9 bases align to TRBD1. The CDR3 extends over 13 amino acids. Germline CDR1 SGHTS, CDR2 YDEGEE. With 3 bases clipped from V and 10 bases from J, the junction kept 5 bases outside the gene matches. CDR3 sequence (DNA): TGTGCCAGCAGCTCGGACAGGGGACCGGAGCAGTTCTTC. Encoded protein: CASSSDRGPEQFF.

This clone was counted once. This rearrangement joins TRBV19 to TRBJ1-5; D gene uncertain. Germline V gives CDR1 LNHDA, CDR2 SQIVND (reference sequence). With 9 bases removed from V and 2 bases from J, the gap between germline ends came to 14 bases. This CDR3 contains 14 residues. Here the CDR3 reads CASRLMEGNQPQHF. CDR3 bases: TGTGCCAGCAGACTAATGGAGGGCAATCAGCCCCAGCATTTT.

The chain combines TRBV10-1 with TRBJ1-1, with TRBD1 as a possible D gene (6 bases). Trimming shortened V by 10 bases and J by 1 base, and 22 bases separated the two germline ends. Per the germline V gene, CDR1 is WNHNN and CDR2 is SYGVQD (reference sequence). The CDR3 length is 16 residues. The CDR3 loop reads CAILIRLQGWNTEAFF. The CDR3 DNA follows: TGCGCCATCCTCATTCGTTTACAGGGTTGGAACACTGAAGCTTTCTTT.

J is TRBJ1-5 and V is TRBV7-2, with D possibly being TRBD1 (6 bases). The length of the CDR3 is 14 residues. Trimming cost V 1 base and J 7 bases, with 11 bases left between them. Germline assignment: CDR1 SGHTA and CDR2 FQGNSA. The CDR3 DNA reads TGTGCCAGCAGCTTAGACAGGGACGGACAGCCCCAGCATTTT. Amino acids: CASSLDRDGQPQHF.

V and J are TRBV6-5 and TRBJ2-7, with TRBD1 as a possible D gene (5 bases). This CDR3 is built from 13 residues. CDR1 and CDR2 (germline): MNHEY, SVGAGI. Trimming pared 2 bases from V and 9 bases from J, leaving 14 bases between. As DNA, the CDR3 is TGTGCCAGCAGTTACGTGGACACTTCGGTGCAGTACTTC. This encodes CASSYVDTSVQYF.

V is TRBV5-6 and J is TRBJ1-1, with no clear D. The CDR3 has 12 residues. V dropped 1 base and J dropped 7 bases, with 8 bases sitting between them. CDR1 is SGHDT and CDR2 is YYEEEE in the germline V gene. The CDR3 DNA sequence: TGTGCCAGCAGCTTGAGTAGAATTGAAGCTTTCTTT. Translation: CASSLSRIEAFF.

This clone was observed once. CDR3: CASSSPGGSWDYNEQFF. In DNA form, the CDR3 reads TGTGCCAGCAGCTCCCCGGGGGGGTCATGGGACTACAATGAGCAGTTCTTC. This chain joins TRBV7-2 and TRBJ2-1; 8 nucleotides match TRBD2. Trimming cost V 4 bases and J 3 bases; bases outside gene matches: 11. The V gene's germline CDR1 is SGHTA and CDR2 FQGNSA. This CDR3 has 17 residues.

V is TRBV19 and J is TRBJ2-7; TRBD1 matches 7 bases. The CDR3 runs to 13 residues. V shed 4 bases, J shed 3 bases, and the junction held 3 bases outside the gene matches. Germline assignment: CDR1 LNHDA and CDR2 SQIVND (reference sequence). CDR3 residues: CASSRGDSYEQYF. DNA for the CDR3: TGTGCCAGTAGTAGAGGGGACAGCTACGAGCAGTACTTC.